Listed here are 32 T cell receptor beta chains from one sample, sequenced in a study of control samples from healthy donors and cancer patients. Sequenced by immunoSEQ multiplex PCR; TCRdb stores in-frame clones only, minus some. This table holds roughly 130,000 clones, over 85% found once. Material for sequencing was blood. The receptor source for this set is a man aged 25 to 40 in good health.

The CDR3 nucleotides read TGCAGCGTTGTTTTTAGGGGAGAGACCCAGTACTTC. Translating it yields CSVVFRGETQYF. The chain employs TRBV29-1 and TRBJ2-5; D might be TRBD1 (5 bases). Trimming stripped 4 bases from V and 4 bases from J, with 10 bases between. The germline CDR1 and CDR2 sequences are SQVTM and ANQGSEA. This CDR3 has 12 amino acids.

V gene TRBV9 combines with J gene TRBJ2-5, with TRBD2 matching 7 bases. V lost 3 bases and J lost 2; bases outside the gene matches: 7. The CDR3 loop spans 15 amino acids. CDR1 is SGDLS, CDR2 YYNGEE, per germline. CDR3 sequence reads: CASSDGRSGQETQYF. The CDR3 DNA reads TGTGCCAGCAGCGACGGGAGGAGCGGACAAGAGACCCAGTACTTC.

V is TRBV27 and J is TRBJ1-5; D is ambiguous. Deletions cut 5 bases from V and 9 bases from J, with 23 bases between. CDR3 length: 16 residues. Germline CDR1 MNHEY, CDR2 SMNVEV (reference sequence). CDR3 DNA sequence: TGTGCCAGCAGTCCGCATGAGGGCCTCGGAGTACGGCCCCAGCATTTT. It specifies CASSPHEGLGVRPQHF.

J is TRBJ2-2 and V is TRBV15, with a possible D match to TRBD1 (5 bases). The V and J ends lost 0 bases and 7 bases respectively, with 15 bases between them. CDR1 is LNHNV, CDR2 YYDKDF, per germline (reference sequence). The CDR3 loop spans 16 amino acids. The CDR3 loop reads CATSRDHIRVGGELFF. CDR3 DNA sequence: TGTGCCACCAGCAGAGATCATATCAGGGTTGGCGGGGAGCTGTTTTTT.

The chain couples TRBV5-8 to TRBJ2-7; D ambiguous. CDR1 is SGHTS, CDR2 YDEGEE, per germline. The V end was cut by 3 bases, the J end by 0 bases, with 10 bases between. The CDR3 covers 14 residues. CDR3 protein: CASSWVPISYEQYF. As DNA, the CDR3 is TGTGCCAGCAGCTGGGTCCCAATCTCCTACGAGCAGTACTTC.

The chain joins TRBV5-1 to TRBJ2-1; no reliable D call. Germline CDR1 reads SGHRS; CDR2 reads YFSETQ. V was cut by 0 bases and J by 0 bases, with 7 bases left in between. The CDR3 runs to 15 residues. The CDR3 sequence: CASSLARSSYNEQFF. The CDR3 DNA reads TGCGCCAGCAGCTTGGCTAGGAGCTCCTACAATGAGCAGTTCTTC.

The chain is built from TRBV28 and TRBJ1-3; TRBD1 matches at 11 bases. The CDR3 length is 16 residues. Germline V gene data show CDR1 as MDHEN and CDR2 as SYDVKM. V was clipped by 7 bases and J by 1 base; unmatched bases: 6. The CDR3 protein is CASNADRGLSGNTIYF. The CDR3, as DNA: TGTGCCAGCAATGCGGACAGGGGGCTTTCTGGAAACACCATATATTTT.

The V and J genes are TRBV19 and TRBJ1-1; no clear D. V lost 2 bases, J lost 5 bases, and 12 bases lay in between. CDR3 size: 14 residues. The germline V gene encodes CDR1 LNHDA and CDR2 SQIVND (reference sequence). This CDR3 reads CASSITAAKTEAFF. The CDR3 coding sequence is TGTGCCAGTAGTATAACCGCAGCGAAGACTGAAGCTTTCTTT.

V gene TRBV7-9 combines with J gene TRBJ1-2; D unclear. Germline V CDR1 and CDR2: SEHNR, FQNEAQ (reference sequence). Trimming shortened V by 0 bases and J by 3 bases, and 8 bases separated the two germline ends. The CDR3 covers 14 residues. The CDR3 bases are TGTGCCAGCAGCTTAGCGTTCAGATACTATGGCTACACCTTC. It codes for CASSLAFRYYGYTF.

In DNA, the CDR3 is TGTGCCAGCAGTTTATCTTGGGACTGGAACTCCTACGAGCAGTACTTC. It yields the protein CASSLSWDWNSYEQYF. The chain is built from TRBV28 and TRBJ2-7, with a possible D match to TRBD2 (6 bases). Germline assignment: CDR1 MDHEN and CDR2 SYDVKM. The CDR3 extends over 16 amino acids. V lost 1 base and J lost 0, with 13 bases in between. Looking up the rest from reference TRBV28 and TRBJ2-7 gives the full variable domain: DVKVTQSSRYLVKRTGEKVFLECVQDMDHENMFWYRQDPGLGLRLIYFSYDVKMKEKGDIPEGYSVSREKKERFSLILESASTNQTSMYLCASSLSWDWNSYEQYFGPGTRLTVT.

The CDR3 DNA reads TGTGCCAGCAGCTCCTTCGGGGAGCAGTACTTC. Its protein is CASSSFGEQYF. This sequence joins TRBV5-6 and TRBJ2-7; D uncertain. Between the trimmed V and J ends, which lost 3 bases and 7 bases, there was a span of 8 bases. The CDR3 covers 11 residues. The germline V gene has CDR1 SGHDT and CDR2 YYEEEE.

The V call is TRBV5-1, the J call TRBJ2-1, with TRBD2 as a possible D gene (6 bases). The CDR3 spans 16 residues. V was clipped by 4 bases and J by 0 bases, with 14 bases between them. Looked up from germline, CDR1 is SGHRS and CDR2 is YFSETQ. The CDR3 DNA sequence: TGCGCCAGCAGCACCTGGGACTTGGGCTCCTACAATGAGCAGTTCTTC. Its translation: CASSTWDLGSYNEQFF.

This chain links TRBV11-2 with TRBJ2-5; 12 bases fit TRBD2. With 4 bases clipped from V and 4 bases from J, the junction kept 7 bases outside the gene matches. This CDR3 has 16 amino acids. Germline V gives CDR1 SGHAT, CDR2 FQNNGV. The CDR3 spells CASSSQLAGGPETQYF. In nucleotides, the CDR3 is TGTGCCAGCAGCTCCCAGCTAGCGGGAGGGCCAGAGACCCAGTACTTC. Full variable domain (outside the CDR3, taken from reference TRBV11-2 and TRBJ2-5): EAGVAQSPRYKIIEKRQSVAFWCNPISGHATLYWYQQILGQGPKLLIQFQNNGVVDDSQLPKDRFSAERLKGVDSTLKIQPAKLEDSAVYLCASSSQLAGGPETQYFGPGTRLLVL.

This clone was recorded only once. The chain recombines TRBV20-1 with TRBJ2-5; D is unclear. The CDR3 totals 14 residues. Looked up from germline, CDR1 is DFQATT and CDR2 is SNEGSKA (reference sequence). V dropped 3 bases and J dropped 1 base, with 12 bases sitting between them. The CDR3 here is CSASTPGLQETQYF. CDR3 in DNA: TGCAGTGCTAGTACTCCCGGGCTCCAAGAGACCCAGTACTTC.

The chain combines TRBV6-2 or TRBV6-3 with TRBJ1-2; D is uncertain. Trimming took 0 bases from V and 3 from J, leaving 5 bases between them. The CDR3 has 13 residues. Germline CDR1 is MNHEY and CDR2 is SVGEGT. For the CDR3, the DNA is TGTGCCAGCAGTTACTCTTGGTACTATGGCTACACCTTC. Its translation is CASSYSWYYGYTF.

The chain's CDR3 is CASSVGTHATDTQYF. CDR3 coding DNA: TGTGCCAGCAGTGTCGGTACCCACGCCACAGATACGCAGTATTTT. The chain uses TRBV2 and TRBJ2-3; D is undetermined. Germline CDR1 reads SNHLY; CDR2 reads FYNNEI. The V end lost 4 bases, the J end lost 2 bases, and 13 bases lay between the germline ends. The CDR3 is 15 amino acids.

This chain joins TRBV3-1 (or the pseudogene TRBV3-2) and TRBJ1-5; D unresolved. There are 15 residues in the CDR3. V was trimmed by 0 bases and J by 7 bases, leaving 13 bases between them. Germline CDR1 reads LGHDT; CDR2 reads YNNKEL (reference sequence). The CDR3 here is CASSQDPLPLQPQHF. CDR3 coding DNA: TGTGCCAGCAGCCAAGATCCATTACCCTTACAGCCCCAGCATTTT.

The genes are TRBV5-1 and TRBJ1-4; TRBD1 aligns across 8 bases. CDR1 is SGHRS, CDR2 YFSETQ, per germline. The CDR3 length is 15 residues. V dropped 0 bases and J dropped 5; count of bases not matched to a gene: 3. The CDR3 DNA is TGCGCCAGCAGCTTGGGGGGGACAGGCAATGAAAAACTGTTTTTT. Translated: CASSLGGTGNEKLFF.

The rearrangement uses TRBV27 and TRBJ1-1; unclear D gene. CDR3 length: 13 residues. The V and J ends lost 4 bases and 0 bases respectively, with 6 bases between them. CDR1 and CDR2 (germline): MNHEY, SMNVEV (reference sequence). The DNA for the CDR3 is TGTGCCAGCAGTTCACAGCTGAACACTGAAGCTTTCTTT. Protein product: CASSSQLNTEAFF.

The rearrangement uses TRBV3-1 (or the pseudogene TRBV3-2) and TRBJ1-1; D is possibly TRBD1 (5 bases). V dropped 2 bases and J dropped 4 bases, with 11 bases sitting between them. Per germline, CDR1 LGHDT and CDR2 YNNKEL (reference sequence). The CDR3 sequence is 14 residues long. The CDR3 DNA reads TGTGCCAGCAGCCAAAAGTCAGGGTTCACTGAAGCTTTCTTT. This sequence encodes CASSQKSGFTEAFF.

The chain joins TRBV5-1 to TRBJ2-5; a weak D match, TRBD1 (6 bases). V shed 3 bases and J shed 3 bases, with 12 bases lying between them. CDR1 is SGHRS, CDR2 YFSETQ, per germline. This CDR3 spans 14 amino acids. CDR3 DNA sequence: TGCGCCAGCAGCTATCAACAGGGAGAAGAGACCCAGTACTTC. As protein: CASSYQQGEETQYF.

The chain uses TRBV9 and TRBJ1-2, with D perhaps TRBD1 (6 bases). Trimming took 0 bases from V and 8 from J, leaving 11 bases between them. Germline V lookup: CDR1 SGDLS, CDR2 YYNGEE. CDR3 size: 13 residues. Here the CDR3 reads CASSVGPGDGYTF. CDR3 DNA: TGTGCCAGCAGCGTAGGGCCAGGGGACGGCTACACCTTC.

This rearrangement joins TRBV6-5 to TRBJ2-7, with D maybe TRBD2 (6 bases). V was cut by 11 bases and J by 3 bases, with 17 bases left in between. The CDR3 runs to 13 residues. Germline V gives CDR1 MNHEY, CDR2 SVGAGI. This chain's CDR3 is CAGEDGRGYEQYF. The CDR3 DNA follows: TGTGCCGGAGAGGACGGGAGAGGCTACGAGCAGTACTTC.

Details on this clone: At one end the junction does not follow the germline gene, possibly because of a read error. The rearrangement links TRBV30 to TRBJ2-4, with D tentatively TRBD2 (5 bases). CDR3 length: 14 residues. CDR1 is GTSNPN and CDR2 is SVGIG in the germline V gene (reference sequence). The CDR3 DNA follows: TGTGCCTGGAGTGTAAGCCATACCGCCGGGTTGAGGGACTTC. Encoded protein: CAWSVSHTAGLRDF.

A single count supports this clone. V and J are TRBV7-2 and TRBJ2-2, with 7 bases lining up with TRBD2. Germline lookup yields CDR1 SGHTA and CDR2 FQGNSA. With V trimmed by 8 bases and J by 6 bases, 15 bases remained unmatched. The CDR3 is 16 amino acids. The CDR3 DNA sequence: TGTGCCAGCCTCTCCCCGGGGCCTCGGGGGGCCGGGGAGCTGTTTTTT. It is translated as CASLSPGPRGAGELFF.

V usage is TRBV30 and J usage is TRBJ1-1; D not certain. Germline CDR1 reads GTSNPN; CDR2 reads SVGIG (reference sequence). V was trimmed by 2 bases and J by 6 bases, leaving 10 bases between them. The CDR3 totals 12 residues. The CDR3: CAWSTRGSEAFF. The CDR3 DNA is TGTGCCTGGAGTACCCGCGGATCTGAAGCTTTCTTT. The whole variable domain, remainder taken from reference TRBV30 and TRBJ1-1, is SQTIHQWPATLVQPVGSPLSLECTVEGTSNPNLYWYRQAAGRGLQLLFYSVGIGQISSEVPQNLSASRPQDRQFILSSKKLLLSDSGFYLCAWSTRGSEAFFGQGTRLTVV.

The chain couples TRBV28 to TRBJ1-5, with a possible D match to TRBD1 (5 bases). Germline V gene sequence: CDR1 MDHEN, CDR2 SYDVKM. The CDR3 consists of 14 residues. V lost 4 bases to trimming and J lost 4 bases, with 11 bases between them. The CDR3 loop reads CASSWGTVNQPQHF. As DNA, the CDR3 is TGTGCCAGCAGTTGGGGGACGGTAAATCAGCCCCAGCATTTT.

The rearrangement uses TRBV7-8 and TRBJ2-7, with D perhaps TRBD2 (5 bases). Trimming took off 5 bases at V and 6 bases at J, with 17 bases between the two ends. The CDR3 runs to 14 residues. Germline assignment: CDR1 SGHVS and CDR2 FQNEAQ. CDR3 region: CASSPLLVAAEQYF. The CDR3 DNA reads TGTGCCAGCAGCCCACTACTAGTTGCCGCCGAGCAGTACTTC. Filled out from reference TRBV7-8 and TRBJ2-7, the complete variable domain reads GAGVSQSPRYKVAKRGQDVALRCDPISGHVSLFWYQQALGQGPEFLTYFQNEAQLDKSGLPSDRFFAERPEGSVSTLKIQRTQQEDSAVYLCASSPLLVAAEQYFGPGTRLTVT.

This clone appeared a single time. The chain has TRBV10-3 and TRBJ2-5; D might be TRBD1 (6 bases). The CDR3 loop spans 13 amino acids. V lost 8 bases, J lost 3 bases, and 13 bases lay in between. The V gene's germline CDR1 is ENHRY and CDR2 SYGVKD. Here the CDR3 reads CAIADRQEETQYF. CDR3 DNA: TGTGCCATCGCGGACAGACAAGAAGAGACCCAGTACTTC.

This rearrangement joins TRBV11-1 to TRBJ2-7; perhaps TRBD1 as D (6 bases). The V gene's germline CDR1 is SGHAT and CDR2 FQDESV (reference sequence). Trimming pared 6 bases from V and 2 bases from J, leaving 14 bases between. The CDR3 extends over 14 amino acids. This CDR3 is CASRWGLGTYEQYF. The CDR3 nucleotides are TGTGCCAGCAGGTGGGGGCTTGGAACCTACGAGCAGTACTTC.

The table lists this clone with a few counts. This chain links TRBV19 with TRBJ2-3, with unresolved D. This CDR3 is 14 amino acids long. Trimming removed 7 bases from V and 0 bases from J, with 11 bases in between. CDR1 and CDR2 from the germline V gene are LNHDA and SQIVND (reference sequence). In DNA, the CDR3 is TGTGCCAGTAAAGATACATCTAGCACAGATACGCAGTATTTT. It is translated as CASKDTSSTDTQYF.

This clone has more than one count but fewer than ten. The chain employs TRBV13 and TRBJ2-2, with TRBD2 matching over 9 bases. The CDR3 is 17 residues long. J gave up 6 bases and V 2 bases, and 10 bases lay outside the gene matches. Germline CDR1 reads PRHDT; CDR2 reads FYEKMQ (reference sequence). The DNA of the CDR3 is TGTGCCAGCAGCTTACCCTTAGCGGGAGTTTGGCCCGGGGAGCTGTTTTTT. It translates to CASSLPLAGVWPGELFF.